A single sample is the source of the 29 T cell receptor beta chains below, sequenced in a study of sequential checkpoint blockade in melanoma. Treatment noted: randomized to nivolumab then ipilimumab (arm A) or the reverse (arm B). The method was immunoSEQ multiplex PCR; TCRdb's version includes in-frame clones alone and lacks a portion of them. The sample holds 9,500 to 15,000 clones, roughly 79% seen once. Here the sequenced sample was CD8+ T cells sorted from blood (inferred from file names), taken from a patient given nivolumab and ipilimumab in sequence. These receptors were obtained from a human donor with melanoma.

By share, this clone ranks as medium-sized (0.01 to 0.1%). V and J are TRBV30 and TRBJ1-2; weak D call: TRBD1 (5 bases). Deletions cut 0 bases from V and 4 bases from J, with 15 bases between. The CDR3 covers 15 residues. The germline V gene has CDR1 GTSNPN and CDR2 SVGIG (reference sequence). DNA of the CDR3: TGTGCCTGGAGTGTACTGGAGGGGTCCAGCTATGGCTACACCTTC. This translates into CAWSVLEGSSYGYTF.

The chain joins TRBV13 to TRBJ1-2; TRBD1 aligns across 8 bases. This CDR3 comprises 15 residues. J lost 4 bases, V lost 5 bases, and 9 bases had no gene match. CDR1 is PRHDT and CDR2 is FYEKMQ in the germline V gene (reference sequence). This chain's CDR3 is CASSTRTGSTYGYTF. Written as DNA, the CDR3 is TGTGCCAGCAGCACGAGGACAGGGTCGACCTATGGCTACACCTTC.

This chain joins TRBV29-1 and TRBJ1-2; 7 positions agree with TRBD1. The CDR3 runs to 13 residues. Losses at the gene ends were 3 bases for V and 5 bases for J; bases not matched to a gene: 6. In germline, CDR1 is SQVTM, CDR2 ANQGSEA. This CDR3 reads CSVEPQGQYGYTF. The CDR3 DNA follows: TGCAGCGTTGAGCCCCAGGGACAGTATGGCTACACCTTC.

The chain is built from TRBV5-4 and TRBJ1-1; D not certain. Germline loops: CDR1 SGHNT, CDR2 YYREEE (reference sequence). Trimming removed 9 bases from V and 4 bases from J, with 19 bases in between. The CDR3 contains 14 residues. As DNA, the CDR3 is TGTGCCACCACTCAGAGTCAACTAGGCACTGAAGCTTTCTTT. Translating it yields CATTQSQLGTEAFF.

The chain is built from TRBV5-8 and TRBJ2-1; TRBD2 matches at 9 bases. Germline-derived CDR1 and CDR2 are SGHTS and YDEGEE. The CDR3 is 15 amino acids. Losses at the gene ends were 4 bases for V and 4 bases for J; bases not matched to a gene: 6. The CDR3 DNA is TGTGCCAGCAGCATGCGGGGGGGAACATACAATGAGCAGTTCTTC. Protein sequence: CASSMRGGTYNEQFF.

The genes are TRBV5-6 and TRBJ1-1; D unclear. V dropped 1 base and J dropped 1 base, with 5 bases sitting between them. Germline assignment: CDR1 SGHDT and CDR2 YYEEEE. The length of the CDR3 is 13 residues. The CDR3 sequence is CASSLFGNTEAFF. The CDR3 region has the DNA TGTGCCAGCAGCTTGTTCGGGAACACTGAAGCTTTCTTT. Full variable domain (remainder filled in from reference TRBV5-6 and TRBJ1-1): DAGVTQSPTHLIKTRGQQVTLRCSPKSGHDTVSWYQQALGQGPQFIFQYYEEEERQRGNFPDRFSGHQFPNYSSELNVNALLLGDSALYLCASSLFGNTEAFFGQGTRLTVV.

The rearrangement uses TRBV14 and TRBJ2-1, with 10 bases fitting TRBD2. V shed 1 base, J shed 8 bases, and the junction held 8 bases outside the gene matches. The germline CDR1 and CDR2 sequences are SGHDN and FVKESK. This CDR3 spans 16 amino acids. The CDR3 DNA follows: TGTGCCAGCAGCCAAGGTAGAACTAGCGGGATGTATGAGCAGTTCTTC. Its translation: CASSQGRTSGMYEQFF.

V gene TRBV6-4 combines with J gene TRBJ2-3, with 12 positions matching TRBD2. The V and J ends lost 5 bases and 3 bases, in that order; junction bases with no gene match: 3. Germline CDR1 and CDR2: MRHNA and SNTAGT. The CDR3 spans 15 residues. CDR3 region: CASSRLAGETDTQYF. CDR3 nucleotides: TGTGCCAGCAGTCGACTAGCGGGAGAAACAGATACGCAGTATTTT.

The V gene is TRBV5-1, the J gene TRBJ2-3, with 8 bases matching TRBD2. CDR3 length equals 16 residues. Per germline, CDR1 SGHRS and CDR2 YFSETQ. V was clipped by 0 bases and J by 2 bases; unmatched bases: 5. The CDR3 nucleotides read TGCGCCAGCAGCTTGGTGGCGGGGGGAGCCACAGATACGCAGTATTTT. It yields the protein CASSLVAGGATDTQYF.

This clone was recorded once. V gene TRBV5-6 combines with J gene TRBJ2-7, with TRBD1 identical over 11 bases. The CDR3 is 15 residues long. Germline trimming cut 4 bases from V and 3 bases from J; bases unmatched to any gene: 6. Germline assignment: CDR1 SGHDT and CDR2 YYEEEE. This chain's CDR3 is CASSPRTGGLYEQYF. CDR3 nucleotides: TGTGCCAGCAGCCCTAGGACAGGGGGCCTCTACGAGCAGTACTTC.

This sequence joins TRBV30 and TRBJ2-2; 7 bases fit TRBD2. Per germline, CDR1 GTSNPN and CDR2 SVGIG (reference sequence). Trimming at V came to 1 base and at J to 4 bases, leaving 9 bases not matched to a gene. CDR3 length: 16 residues. CDR3 loop: CAWSDRTSWSTGELFF. In DNA, the CDR3 is TGTGCCTGGAGTGATAGGACTAGTTGGTCCACCGGGGAGCTGTTTTTT. Complete variable domain (other parts from reference TRBV30 and TRBJ2-2): SQTIHQWPATLVQPVGSPLSLECTVEGTSNPNLYWYRQAAGRGLQLLFYSVGIGQISSEVPQNLSASRPQDRQFILSSKKLLLSDSGFYLCAWSDRTSWSTGELFFGEGSRLTVL.

The gene calls are TRBV28 and TRBJ1-3; tentative D call: TRBD1 (5 bases). The length of the CDR3 is 14 residues. Trimming took off 3 bases at V and 0 bases at J, with 6 bases between the two ends. CDR1 MDHEN and CDR2 SYDVKM come from the germline V gene. The CDR3 coding sequence is TGTGCCAGCAGTTTGGGGGGCTCTGGAAACACCATATATTTT. Its translation is CASSLGGSGNTIYF.

The rearrangement uses TRBV10-3 and TRBJ2-7, with 10 bases that match TRBD1. V lost 2 bases, J lost 6 bases, and 7 bases stayed unmatched. Germline CDR1 reads ENHRY; CDR2 reads SYGVKD. The CDR3 spans 15 residues. In DNA, the CDR3 is TGTGCCATCAGTGAGCCCCGACAGGGGGCCGTCGAGCAGTACTTC. Protein sequence: CAISEPRQGAVEQYF.

This clone has just a few counts. A read error is likely here: a far larger clone is one base away. The chain combines TRBV4-2 with TRBJ2-7; 7 positions agree with TRBD1. This CDR3 spans 16 amino acids. Germline CDR1 and CDR2: LGHNA and YNFKEQ. In DNA, the CDR3 is TGTGCCAGCAGCAAAGATTCGTGGGCAGGGGGCTACGAGCAGTACTTC. It codes for CASSKDSWAGGYEQYF.

CDR3 residues: CARLAGQTQYF. CDR3 DNA sequence: TGTGCCCGACTAGCGGGACAGACCCAGTACTTC. The V gene is TRBV30, the J gene TRBJ2-5, with 11 nucleotides matching TRBD2. CDR1 GTSNPN and CDR2 SVGIG come from the germline V gene (reference sequence). This CDR3 region has 11 residues. The J segment lost 6 bases and the V segment lost 8 bases, leaving 2 bases of the junction unmatched.

V and J are TRBV6-1 and TRBJ1-5; TRBD1 matches 7 bases. Germline-derived CDR1 and CDR2 are MNHNS and SASEGT. There are 15 residues in the CDR3. Losses at the gene ends were 6 bases for V and 5 bases for J; bases not matched to a gene: 10. This chain's CDR3 is CASREQGFVDQPQHF. CDR3 nucleotides: TGTGCCAGCAGAGAACAGGGGTTTGTGGATCAGCCCCAGCATTTT.

This CDR3 reads CASTYGSNYGYTF. The CDR3 DNA follows: TGTGCCAGCACCTACGGTAGTAACTATGGCTACACCTTC. The rearrangement joins TRBV19 to TRBJ1-2; D gene unclear. The germline gives CDR1 LNHDA, CDR2 SQIVND (reference sequence). Between the trimmed V and J ends, which lost 9 bases and 1 base, there was a span of 12 bases. The CDR3 runs to 13 residues.

This chain joins TRBV9 and TRBJ2-1; 8 bases match TRBD2. Germline V gene sequence: CDR1 SGDLS, CDR2 YYNGEE. This CDR3 region has 13 residues. Trimming removed 0 bases from V and 14 bases from J; junction bases left unmatched: 7. The CDR3 spells CASSVGAGGGEFF. Written as DNA, the CDR3 is TGTGCCAGCAGCGTAGGGGCGGGGGGCGGTGAGTTCTTC.

In this sample, this clone turned up a few times. The conserved closing phenylalanine or tryptophan is absent in this CDR3, likely reflecting a read error. Because the CDR3's place on the DNA is in doubt, the DNA is left out and the CDR3 is given as listed by TCRdb. The V call is TRBV23-1, the J call TRBJ2-7; the table's D gene call, TRBD1, was not cross checked with the DNA. TRBV23-1 is filed as an ORF, its function uncertain. The CDR3 spans 11 residues, counting both ends. The CDR3 sequence: CASSQAGTGGL.

J is TRBJ1-1 and V is TRBV5-6, with 7 bases aligning to TRBD1. Per the germline V gene, CDR1 is SGHDT and CDR2 is YYEEEE. The CDR3 extends over 14 amino acids. V lost 2 bases to trimming and J lost 7 bases; unmatched junction nucleotides: 8. Here the CDR3 reads CASSFGWGQYEAFF. The CDR3 DNA is TGTGCCAGCAGCTTTGGTTGGGGACAGTATGAAGCTTTCTTT.

This rearrangement joins TRBV7-9 to TRBJ2-7; 7 bases are a match to TRBD1. The germline gives CDR1 SEHNR, CDR2 FQNEAQ (reference sequence). This CDR3 has 12 amino acids. Germline trimming cut 5 bases from V and 5 bases from J; bases unmatched to any gene: 3. The CDR3 sequence is CASSLGGDEQYF. As DNA, the CDR3 is TGTGCCAGCAGCCTAGGGGGCGACGAGCAGTACTTC.

The J gene is TRBJ2-1, the V gene TRBV9, with 14 bases that match TRBD2. The CDR3 has 16 amino acids. J was trimmed by 5 bases and V by 1 base; bases with no gene match: 2. Germline V lookup: CDR1 SGDLS, CDR2 YYNGEE. The CDR3 sequence: CASSVQGLAGDNEQFF. The CDR3 bases are TGTGCCAGCAGCGTACAGGGACTAGCGGGAGACAATGAGCAGTTCTTC. The whole variable domain, filled in from reference TRBV9 and TRBJ2-1, reads DSGVTQTPKHLITATGQRVTLRCSPRSGDLSVYWYQQSLDQGLQFLIQYYNGEERAKGNILERFSAQQFPDLHSELNLSSLELGDSALYFCASSVQGLAGDNEQFFGPGTRLTVL.

As for this clone: At one end the junction does not follow the germline gene, possibly because of a read error. CDR3 sequence: CGIDQGPEALF. The CDR3 DNA follows: TGCGGAATAGACCAGGGCCCTGAAGCTCTCTTT. V gene TRBV29-1 combines with J gene TRBJ1-1; maybe TRBD1 (5 bases). CDR3 size: 11 residues. Germline V gene lookup returns CDR1 SQVTM and CDR2 ANQGSEA.

This sequence joins TRBV30 and TRBJ2-2; D is uncertain. V shed 0 bases and J shed 4 bases, with 6 bases lying between them. The CDR3 loop spans 13 amino acids. Germline V lookup: CDR1 GTSNPN, CDR2 SVGIG (reference sequence). The CDR3 region has the DNA TGTGCCTGGAGTGTAACGGGCACCGGGGAGCTGTTTTTT. As protein: CAWSVTGTGELFF. Variable domain in full (rest from reference TRBV30 and TRBJ2-2): SQTIHQWPATLVQPVGSPLSLECTVEGTSNPNLYWYRQAAGRGLQLLFYSVGIGQISSEVPQNLSASRPQDRQFILSSKKLLLSDSGFYLCAWSVTGTGELFFGEGSRLTVL.

V and J are TRBV6-1 and TRBJ1-4; 8 positions match TRBD1. With V trimmed by 1 base and J by 2 bases, 3 bases remained unmatched. Germline CDR1 reads MNHNS; CDR2 reads SASEGT. The CDR3 spans 16 residues. CDR3 in DNA: TGTGCCAGCAGTGAAGGACAGGGGCGGACTAATGAAAAACTGTTTTTT. Amino acids: CASSEGQGRTNEKLFF.

This clone showed up just once. This CDR3 reads CASSDPKSGRGNEQFF. CDR3 nucleotides: TGTGCCAGCAGTGATCCGAAGAGCGGGAGGGGCAATGAGCAGTTCTTC. The chain uses TRBV6-4 and TRBJ2-1; 10 nucleotides line up with TRBD2. The CDR3 contains 16 residues. The germline CDR1 and CDR2 sequences are MRHNA and SNTAGT. After removal of 3 bases from V and 6 bases from J, the junction contained 8 bases not matched to a gene.

The CDR3 loop is CASSSQGAGYGYTF. The CDR3, as DNA: TGTGCCAGCAGCTCTCAGGGGGCTGGATATGGCTACACCTTC. The chain recombines TRBV7-8 with TRBJ1-2; 8 nucleotides align to TRBD1. This CDR3 comprises 14 residues. Germline-derived CDR1 and CDR2 are SGHVS and FQNEAQ. J gave up 5 bases and V 4 bases, and 6 bases lay outside the gene matches.

The chain recombines TRBV18 with TRBJ2-7; no clear D gene. Germline V lookup: CDR1 KGHSH, CDR2 LQKENI. V was shortened by 0 bases and J by 2 bases, with 8 bases between the two germline ends. This CDR3 is 14 amino acids long. The DNA for the CDR3 is TGTGCCAGCTCACCACCGATGCCAGCCTACGAGCAGTACTTC. It encodes CASSPPMPAYEQYF.

The chain combines TRBV5-1 with TRBJ2-7, with D tentatively TRBD1 (7 bases). The CDR3 covers 15 residues. Germline assignment: CDR1 SGHRS and CDR2 YFSETQ. With 4 bases removed from V and 0 bases from J, the gap between germline ends came to 14 bases. The CDR3 sequence is CASSGGTDSSYEQYF. The CDR3 DNA reads TGCGCCAGCAGCGGGGGGACAGACAGCTCCTACGAGCAGTACTTC.